This T cell receptor (beta chain) was profiled in a study of cytomegalovirus exposure and HLA in healthy donors. Study at large: The approximately 120 validation repertoires and the 650 to 850 first-cohort repertoires shared a platform, a later analysis reported. Broader study findings: Reported performance of the classifier showed diagnosis of cytomegalovirus status with high specificity and sensitivity. First-cohort TCR clusters were later found to tend to co-occur in the roughly 110 validation repertoires. The study put roughly 160 TCR beta chains on its list as cytomegalovirus-associated.

The assay was immunoSEQ multiplex PCR, and TCRdb's table has in-frame clones only and misses some. The table lists fewer than 200,000 clones, around 86% of them singletons. About this clone itself: Its antigen is undetermined.

The sample was PBMCs. The clonotype was recovered from a man younger than 35 in good health and CMV-seropositive.

CDR3 loop: CASSLLFRTASGNTIYF. Here the CDR3 DNA reads TGTGCCAGCAGCCTGCTTTTCCGTACAGCCTCTGGAAACACCATATATTTT. The chain recombines TRBV7-9 with TRBJ1-3; D is undetermined. Trimming shortened V by 5 bases and J by 0 bases, and 17 bases separated the two germline ends. The CDR3 contains 17 residues. CDR1 is SEHNR and CDR2 is FQNEAQ in the germline V gene (reference sequence). The full variable domain, with the rest looked up from reference TRBV7-9 and TRBJ1-3, is DTGVSQNPRHKITKRGQNVTFRCDPISEHNRLYWYRQTLGQGPEFLTYFQNEAQLEKSRLLSDRFSAERPKGSFSTLEIQRTEQGDSAMYLCASSLLFRTASGNTIYFGEGSWLTVV.